This T cell receptor beta chain was found in a study of siplizumab effects on memory and regulatory T cells. This clone showed up just once. This CDR3 comprises 15 residues. Germline CDR1 reads SEHNR; CDR2 reads FQNEAQ (reference sequence). V was clipped by 3 bases and J by 6 bases; unmatched bases: 7. Libraries were prepared by immunoSEQ multiplex PCR; TCRdb keeps only in-frame clonotypes and omits some of them. Of approximately 100,000 clones in the sample, 90% to 95% were seen once. The receptor was isolated from a human donor in good health. The sample comprised non-Treg CD4+ T cells sorted from blood. V and J are TRBV7-9 and TRBJ2-3; 9 nucleotides agree with TRBD2. The CDR3 here is CASSFDTSGFDTQYF. In DNA, the CDR3 is TGTGCCAGCAGCTTTGACACTAGCGGGTTCGATACGCAGTATTTT.